These 27 T cell receptor beta chains originate from one sample sequenced in a study of long-term antiretroviral therapy in people with HIV (dated by TCRdb to 2021 to 2024). The immunoSEQ hsTCRB v3.0 assay was used at survey level resolution to sequence the TRB variable region. This immuneACCESS table, as held by TCRdb, lists in-frame sequences with V and J called but not all clones. Of the missing ones, under half trace to an unresolved V gene in checked studies; the others have no known cause. The sample table shows more than 20,000 clones, and about 86% are seen once. The ten top clones hold 3.6% of the sample. Source: unsorted PBMCs, taken 1.9 years after starting antiretroviral therapy. The receptors originated from a woman in her 30s with HIV.

The chain combines TRBV30 with TRBJ2-5, with D possibly matching TRBD2 (5 bases). The V and J ends lost 1 base and 2 bases respectively, with 8 bases between them. Germline CDR1 reads GTSNPN; CDR2 reads SVGIG (reference sequence). This CDR3 region has 13 residues. The CDR3: CAWSGEIQETQYF. The CDR3 DNA reads as TGTGCCTGGAGTGGGGAGATACAAGAGACCCAGTACTTC.

The rearrangement joins TRBV4-1 to TRBJ1-1; 12 positions match TRBD1. The germline gives CDR1 MGHRA, CDR2 YSYEKL. The V segment lost 1 base and the J segment 5 bases; nucleotides outside the gene matches: 5. CDR3 length: 16 amino acids. The DNA of the CDR3 is TGCGCCAGCAGCCAAGGGGGACAGGGGGCGCTTACTGAAGCTTTCTTT. This codes for CASSQGGQGALTEAFF.

This clone has just one count. V usage is TRBV18 and J usage is TRBJ1-5, with TRBD1 as a possible D gene (5 bases). Trimming took off 4 bases at V and 1 base at J, with 8 bases between the two ends. Germline CDR1 KGHSH, CDR2 LQKENI. The CDR3 loop spans 14 amino acids. Here the CDR3 DNA reads TGTGCCAGCTCACAATCAGGGAGCAATCAGCCCCAGCATTTT. It translates to CASSQSGSNQPQHF.

The chain has TRBV5-1 and TRBJ2-3, with a possible D match to TRBD1 (5 bases). CDR3 length: 14 amino acids. The V end lost 4 bases, the J end lost 1 base, and 10 bases lay between the germline ends. Germline-derived CDR1 and CDR2 are SGHRS and YFSETQ. Here the CDR3 reads CASSPEGGTDTQYF. The CDR3 nucleotides read TGCGCCAGCAGCCCCGAAGGGGGCACAGATACGCAGTATTTT.

The V gene is TRBV7-9, the J gene TRBJ1-1, with 7 positions matching TRBD1. V lost 2 bases to trimming and J lost 1 base; unmatched junction nucleotides: 1. Germline V CDR1 and CDR2: SEHNR, FQNEAQ (reference sequence). The CDR3 sequence is 14 residues long. The CDR3 loop reads CASSLQGGNTEAFF. CDR3 nucleotide sequence: TGTGCCAGCAGCTTACAGGGGGGGAACACTGAAGCTTTCTTT.

This clone was seen a single time. The chain links TRBV2 to TRBJ1-1, with D uncertain. The CDR3 has 12 amino acids. Trimming removed 3 bases at V and 7 bases at J, with 9 bases between. CDR1 and CDR2 (germline): SNHLY, FYNNEI. As DNA, the CDR3 is TGTGCCAGCAGTGAGAGCGGAGTTGAAGCTTTCTTT. It yields the protein CASSESGVEAFF.

The chain is built from TRBV2 and TRBJ2-7; D not resolved. The germline V gene has CDR1 SNHLY and CDR2 FYNNEI. Trimming shortened V by 0 bases and J by 3 bases, and 9 bases separated the two germline ends. The CDR3 spans 14 residues. CDR3 DNA sequence: TGTGCCAGCAGTGAAGCGGGGTCGTACTACGAGCAGTACTTC. The encoded protein is CASSEAGSYYEQYF. The variable domain in full, completed from reference TRBV2 and TRBJ2-7, reads EPEVTQTPSHQVTQMGQEVILRCVPISNHLYFYWYRQILGQKVEFLVSFYNNEISEKSEIFDDQFSVERPDGSNFTLKIRSTKLEDSAMYFCASSEAGSYYEQYFGPGTRLTVT.

The chain carries TRBV5-1 and TRBJ2-5; the match to TRBD2 covers 7 bases. From germline, CDR1 is SGHRS and CDR2 YFSETQ. V dropped 0 bases and J dropped 5; count of bases not matched to a gene: 7. The CDR3 is 15 residues long. The CDR3 here is CASSLVGGGGETQYF. The CDR3 coding sequence is TGCGCCAGCAGCTTGGTTGGCGGGGGTGGGGAGACCCAGTACTTC.

The chain carries TRBV27 and TRBJ1-6, with D possibly being TRBD1 (6 bases). Germline V CDR1 and CDR2: MNHEY, SMNVEV (reference sequence). The CDR3 contains 16 residues. Deletions cut 5 bases from V and 0 bases from J, with 11 bases between. The CDR3 region has the DNA TGTGCCAGCAGTCACCGGACAGCCTCCTATAATTCACCCCTCCACTTT. Its protein product is CASSHRTASYNSPLHF.

The chain employs TRBV5-1 and TRBJ1-3, with D perhaps TRBD1 (6 bases). Germline assignment: CDR1 SGHRS and CDR2 YFSETQ. The V end lost 3 bases, the J end lost 0 bases, and 7 bases lay between the germline ends. This CDR3 has 14 residues. The CDR3 reads CASSWTDSGNTIYF. The CDR3 coding sequence is TGCGCCAGCAGCTGGACAGACTCTGGAAACACCATATATTTT.

The chain combines TRBV4-1 with TRBJ1-2; D is undetermined. Germline lookup yields CDR1 MGHRA and CDR2 YSYEKL. The V end lost 0 bases, the J end lost 7 bases, and 12 bases lay between the germline ends. The CDR3 covers 14 residues. The CDR3 loop is CASSQDRIGGGYTF. Written as DNA, the CDR3 is TGCGCCAGCAGCCAAGACAGGATCGGCGGTGGCTACACCTTC.

This clone was found a few times. The CDR3 DNA reads TGCGCCAGCAGCTTGGGTGACGGCTACGAGCAGTACGTC. Translation: CASSLGDGYEQYV. The chain joins TRBV5-1 to TRBJ2-7; D remains ambiguous. The CDR3 consists of 13 residues. Germline V gives CDR1 SGHRS, CDR2 YFSETQ. The V end was cut by 0 bases, the J end by 3 bases, with 7 bases between.

The rearrangement uses TRBV2 and TRBJ1-4, with D possibly TRBD1 on 5 matching bases. The CDR3 extends over 16 amino acids. V dropped 3 bases and J dropped 5 bases, with 16 bases sitting between them. Germline assignment: CDR1 SNHLY and CDR2 FYNNEI. The DNA of the CDR3 is TGTGCCAGCAGTGATCGGGGCAGACCATTCAATGAAAAACTGTTTTTT. Its translation is CASSDRGRPFNEKLFF. Variable domain in full (rest from reference TRBV2 and TRBJ1-4): EPEVTQTPSHQVTQMGQEVILRCVPISNHLYFYWYRQILGQKVEFLVSFYNNEISEKSEIFDDQFSVERPDGSNFTLKIRSTKLEDSAMYFCASSDRGRPFNEKLFFGSGTQLSVL.

This rearrangement joins TRBV19 to TRBJ2-3; D gene uncertain. This CDR3 contains 16 residues. V lost 2 bases, J lost 2 bases, and 14 bases lay in between. CDR1 LNHDA and CDR2 SQIVND come from the germline V gene (reference sequence). CDR3 sequence reads: CASSISRVTLTDTQYF. CDR3 in DNA: TGTGCCAGTAGTATAAGTAGGGTAACCCTCACAGATACGCAGTATTTT. The full variable domain, with the rest looked up from reference TRBV19 and TRBJ2-3, is DGGITQSPKYLFRKEGQNVTLSCEQNLNHDAMYWYRQDPGQGLRLIYYSQIVNDFQKGDIAEGYSVSREKKESFPLTVTSAQKNPTAFYLCASSISRVTLTDTQYFGPGTRLTVL.

The chain uses TRBV7-2 and TRBJ1-5; D call uncertain. The germline CDR1 and CDR2 sequences are SGHTA and FQGNSA. The V end lost 4 bases, the J end lost 0 bases, and 7 bases lay between the germline ends. The CDR3 consists of 14 residues. The CDR3 protein is CASSSTDSNQPQHF. The CDR3, as DNA: TGTGCCAGCAGCTCTACAGATAGCAATCAGCCCCAGCATTTT.

The rearrangement links TRBV5-4 to TRBJ1-2, with D uncertain. Looked up from germline, CDR1 is SGHNT and CDR2 is YYREEE (reference sequence). The V gene lost 0 bases and the J gene lost 4 bases, with 7 bases spanning the gap. The length of the CDR3 is 13 residues. CDR3 sequence: CASSLGAVYGYTF. In DNA, the CDR3 is TGTGCCAGCAGCTTGGGGGCAGTCTATGGCTACACCTTC.

This chain joins TRBV5-1 and TRBJ1-2, with TRBD1 matching over 11 bases. CDR3 size: 14 residues. CDR1 is SGHRS and CDR2 is YFSETQ in the germline V gene. Trimming took 3 bases from V and 8 from J; bases not matched to a gene: 6. The CDR3: CASSSPDRGRGYTF. CDR3 sequence (DNA): TGCGCCAGCAGCTCACCGGACAGGGGGCGCGGCTACACCTTC.

V gene TRBV30 combines with J gene TRBJ1-6, with 8 bases fitting TRBD1. Trimming removed 4 bases from V and 6 bases from J; junction bases left unmatched: 5. The CDR3 is 14 residues long. Per germline, CDR1 GTSNPN and CDR2 SVGIG (reference sequence). The DNA of the CDR3 is TGTGCCTGGAATAGCGGACAGGGTAATTCACCCCTCCACTTT. Its protein is CAWNSGQGNSPLHF.

The V call is TRBV5-1, the J call TRBJ1-1; the D gene is possibly TRBD1 (5 bases). V shed 0 bases and J shed 5 bases, with 14 bases lying between them. The CDR3 runs to 15 residues. Germline-derived CDR1 and CDR2 are SGHRS and YFSETQ. CDR3: CASSLDRPQVTEAFF. CDR3 sequence (DNA): TGCGCCAGCAGCTTGGACAGGCCCCAGGTAACTGAAGCTTTCTTT. Full variable domain (missing parts from reference TRBV5-1 and TRBJ1-1): KAGVTQTPRYLIKTRGQQVTLSCSPISGHRSVSWYQQTPGQGLQFLFEYFSETQRNKGNFPGRFSGRQFSNSRSEMNVSTLELGDSALYLCASSLDRPQVTEAFFGQGTRLTVV.

This clone has only a few counts. The chain has TRBV6-4 and TRBJ2-2; D is perhaps TRBD1 (5 bases). There are 13 residues in the CDR3. Between the trimmed V and J ends, which lost 4 bases and 7 bases, there was a span of 10 bases. Germline V lookup: CDR1 MRHNA, CDR2 SNTAGT. The CDR3 DNA reads TGTGCCAGCAGTGTGACAGACAGCGGGGAGCTGTTTTTT. Translating it yields CASSVTDSGELFF.

The chain joins TRBV6-5 to TRBJ2-5; perhaps D is TRBD1 or TRBD2 (5 bases each). CDR3 size: 14 residues. The V end was cut by 5 bases, the J end by 3 bases, with 13 bases between. Germline V lookup: CDR1 MNHEY, CDR2 SVGAGI. In nucleotides, the CDR3 is TGTGCCAGCAGTGTGGGCGTGGGGGAAGAGACCCAGTACTTC. Its protein product is CASSVGVGEETQYF.

The J gene is TRBJ1-1, the V gene TRBV5-1, with D possibly TRBD1 on 5 matching bases. The CDR3 has 16 amino acids. Germline lookup yields CDR1 SGHRS and CDR2 YFSETQ. V dropped 0 bases and J dropped 5 bases, with 17 bases sitting between them. The DNA of the CDR3 is TGCGCCAGCAGCTTGGGCCCTTACGGGGGGAAAACTGAAGCTTTCTTT. Amino acid sequence: CASSLGPYGGKTEAFF.

The chain is built from TRBV27 and TRBJ1-1; weak D call: TRBD1 (5 bases). The length of the CDR3 is 10 residues. V was cut by 9 bases and J by 10 bases, with 12 bases left in between. Germline V lookup: CDR1 MNHEY, CDR2 SMNVEV (reference sequence). CDR3 coding DNA: TGTGCCAGACCGGGACTGGGAGCTTTCTTT. It yields the protein CARPGLGAFF.

This clone was seen a handful of times. The sample holds other DNA sequences that translate to the same CDR3. The chain uses TRBV19 and TRBJ2-1; D uncertain. The CDR3 contains 10 residues. With 7 bases removed from V and 7 bases from J, the gap between germline ends came to 5 bases. CDR1 and CDR2 (germline): LNHDA, SQIVND (reference sequence). The CDR3 here is CASKSNEQFF. In DNA, the CDR3 is TGTGCCAGTAAATCAAATGAGCAGTTCTTC.

J is TRBJ2-6 and V is TRBV2, with 7 nucleotides matching TRBD1. The CDR3 is 15 residues long. V was pared by 6 bases and J by 1 base, with 3 bases of the junction left unmatched. Germline CDR1 reads SNHLY; CDR2 reads FYNNEI. CDR3 sequence: CASRGQLSGANVLTF. CDR3 coding DNA: TGTGCCAGCAGGGGACAGTTATCTGGGGCCAACGTCCTGACTTTC.

The rearrangement uses TRBV11-2 and TRBJ2-1, with no clear D. CDR1 and CDR2 from the germline V gene are SGHAT and FQNNGV. The CDR3 is 16 residues long. The V end was cut by 3 bases, the J end by 8 bases, with 20 bases between. This chain's CDR3 is CASSFGLGQNYDEQFF. The CDR3 coding sequence is TGTGCCAGCAGCTTTGGGCTGGGCCAGAACTATGATGAGCAGTTCTTC.

V gene TRBV14 combines with J gene TRBJ2-7, with a possible D match to TRBD2 (5 bases). The CDR3 covers 16 residues. In germline, CDR1 is SGHDN, CDR2 FVKESK. V lost 1 base and J lost 1, with 14 bases in between. The CDR3 sequence: CASSQVPGMGSYEQYV. As DNA, the CDR3 is TGTGCCAGCAGCCAAGTCCCGGGGATGGGGTCCTACGAGCAGTACGTC.